These 6 T cell receptor beta chains were sequenced from one sample in a study of blood T cell repertoires in COVID-19. The assay was immunoSEQ multiplex PCR, and TCRdb's table has in-frame clones only and misses some. Here the sample spans about 100,000 clones, around 85% being singletons. The sequencing sample was made of PBMCs or T cells enriched from blood (not recorded which). The receptors were gathered from a woman aged 45-65 years who had recovered from COVID-19.

The genes are TRBV6-4 and TRBJ2-3, with 8 bases lining up with TRBD2. The length of the CDR3 is 17 residues. The V and J ends lost 2 bases and 1 base, in that order; junction bases with no gene match: 8. Germline CDR1 reads MRHNA; CDR2 reads SNTAGT. The CDR3 is CASSDTPSGYGTDTQYF. The CDR3 DNA follows: TGTGCCAGCAGTGACACCCCTAGCGGGTATGGCACAGATACGCAGTATTTT.

The rearrangement joins TRBV27 to TRBJ1-2; 8 nucleotides match TRBD1. The CDR3 covers 15 residues. The V segment lost 3 bases and the J segment 5 bases; nucleotides outside the gene matches: 8. Germline loops: CDR1 MNHEY, CDR2 SMNVEV (reference sequence). The CDR3 loop reads CASSFGQGDRYGYTF. Written as DNA, the CDR3 is TGTGCCAGCAGTTTTGGACAGGGCGATCGGTATGGCTACACCTTC.

Written as DNA, the CDR3 is TGTGCCACCAGTTTGGGACAGAGCAATCAGCCCCAGCATTTT. Translating it yields CATSLGQSNQPQHF. The chain links TRBV24-1 to TRBJ1-5; 7 bases align to TRBD1. The CDR3 is made up of 14 amino acids. J lost 1 base, V lost 6 bases, and 2 bases had no gene match. Germline lookup yields CDR1 KGHDR and CDR2 SFDVKD.

The chain joins TRBV5-5 to TRBJ1-1, with a weak D call TRBD1 (6 bases). Trimming pared 6 bases from V and 1 base from J, leaving 13 bases between. In germline, CDR1 is SGHKS, CDR2 YYEKEE (reference sequence). The CDR3 runs 14 residues. DNA for the CDR3: TGTGCCAGCAAGTGGGAAGGGGGGAACACTGAAGCTTTCTTT. Residues: CASKWEGGNTEAFF.

The chain is built from TRBV28 and TRBJ2-5; perhaps TRBD1 as D (5 bases). V was cut by 4 bases and J by 5 bases, with 14 bases left in between. The CDR3 is made up of 14 amino acids. Germline CDR1 reads MDHEN; CDR2 reads SYDVKM. The DNA of the CDR3 is TGTGCCAGCAGTTCAGCCGCAGGGCCTGAGACCCAGTACTTC. This sequence encodes CASSSAAGPETQYF.

The CDR3: CASTEDSSENTEAFF. As DNA, the CDR3 is TGTGCCAGCACCGAGGACTCGTCCGAGAACACTGAAGCTTTCTTT. This chain joins TRBV2 and TRBJ1-1; no clear D gene. In germline, CDR1 is SNHLY, CDR2 FYNNEI. The V and J ends lost 7 bases and 1 base respectively, with 16 bases between them. The CDR3 spans 15 residues.